The 2 T cell receptor delta chains reported below all come from one sample, sequenced in a study of delta chains in infants with herpesvirus infections. TCR cDNA was made from PBMC RNA with gamma- and delta-chain-specific primers. TCRdb re-called the RT-PCR reads with CATT. The data show around 350 delta-chain clones, 27% seen once. The material sequenced was peripheral blood, taken at time point 3 of longitudinal follow-up. Receptors were obtained from a human donor who was a Ugandan infant, either HIV-exposed or HIV-unexposed (not recorded which).

This clone is large (0.1 to 1%) by share. The V gene is TRDV3, the J gene TRDJ1; D may correspond to TRDD2 or TRDD3 (6 bases each). The CDR3 contains 17 residues. Trimming cost V 2 bases and J 8 bases, with 30 bases left between them. Looked up from germline, CDR1 is TVYSNPD and CDR2 is GDNSRS (reference sequence). CDR3 loop: CAFPILPPGGWGPKLIF. The CDR3 nucleotides read TGTGCCTTTCCCATCCTTCCCCCGGGAGGCTGGGGACCCAAACTCATCTTT.

The chain uses TRDV1 and TRDJ1; tentatively, D is TRDD2 (7 bases). Looked up from germline, CDR1 is TSWWSYY and CDR2 is QGS. V was pared by 0 bases and J by 0 bases, with 35 bases between. CDR3 length equals 24 residues. CDR3 sequence: CALGELVIHSYNRGTSAYTDKLIF. In DNA form, the CDR3 reads TGTGCTCTTGGGGAACTAGTAATACATTCCTACAACCGGGGGACCTCCGCGTACACCGATAAACTCATCTTT.